The 7 T cell receptor beta chains presented below share a single source sample, sequenced in a study of blood T cell repertoires in COVID-19. Sequenced by immunoSEQ multiplex PCR; TCRdb stores in-frame clones only, minus some. The sample consists of under 55,000 clones, more than 70% of them appearing once. Sequenced input: peripheral blood. All receptors come from a human donor in a cohort sampled during active COVID-19.

This clone occurred once. The rearrangement links TRBV4-3 to TRBJ2-5; 8 positions match TRBD2. V gave up 2 bases and J gave up 5 bases; unmatched junction bases: 7. Germline CDR1 reads LGHNA; CDR2 reads YSLEER. The CDR3 is made up of 15 amino acids. The CDR3 nucleotides read TGCGCCAGCAGCCAACAAGCGGGGGCCCGGGAGACCCAGTACTTC. This translates into CASSQQAGARETQYF.

The rearrangement joins TRBV6-5 to TRBJ1-1, with D perhaps matching TRBD1 (6 bases). Trimming removed 5 bases at V and 5 bases at J, with 15 bases between. Germline V gene lookup returns CDR1 MNHEY and CDR2 SVGAGI. CDR3 size: 14 residues. DNA for the CDR3: TGTGCCAGCAGTAACCAGAGGGGGTGGACTGAAGCTTTCTTT. Translated: CASSNQRGWTEAFF.

This clone has a single count. V usage is TRBV7-2 and J usage is TRBJ1-4, with a weak D call TRBD1 (5 bases). The CDR3 is made up of 14 amino acids. Trimming took off 5 bases at V and 8 bases at J, with 15 bases between the two ends. Germline V gives CDR1 SGHTA, CDR2 FQGNSA. CDR3 protein: CASSQRQGPEKLFF. The CDR3 coding sequence is TGTGCCAGCAGCCAAAGGCAGGGTCCCGAAAAACTGTTTTTT. The full variable domain, with the rest looked up from reference TRBV7-2 and TRBJ1-4, is GAGVSQSPSNKVTEKGKDVELRCDPISGHTALYWYRQSLGQGLEFLIYFQGNSAPDKSGLPSDRFSAERTGGSVSTLTIQRTQQEDSAVYLCASSQRQGPEKLFFGSGTQLSVL.

The chain combines TRBV6-1 with TRBJ2-5; 7 nucleotides align to TRBD1. V was clipped by 3 bases and J by 2 bases; unmatched bases: 3. The CDR3 has 14 residues. Germline CDR1 MNHNS, CDR2 SASEGT. CDR3 residues: CASSEAGGQETQYF. The CDR3 coding sequence is TGTGCCAGCAGTGAGGCAGGGGGACAAGAGACCCAGTACTTC.

The chain combines TRBV3-1 (or the pseudogene TRBV3-2) with TRBJ1-5, with a tentative D call TRBD1 (6 bases). V lost 0 bases to trimming and J lost 7 bases, with 16 bases between them. Germline lookup yields CDR1 LGHDT and CDR2 YNNKEL (reference sequence). This CDR3 is built from 16 residues. This CDR3 is CASSQEPGQVPQPQHF. In DNA form, the CDR3 reads TGTGCCAGCAGCCAAGAACCGGGACAAGTTCCCCAGCCCCAGCATTTT.

This clone is a singleton in its sample. The CDR3 region has the DNA TGTGCCTGGGACAGGGTTAATTCACCCCTCCACTTT. Its protein is CAWDRVNSPLHF. V gene TRBV30 combines with J gene TRBJ1-6, with TRBD1 matching 7 bases. CDR1 is GTSNPN and CDR2 is SVGIG in the germline V gene (reference sequence). CDR3 length equals 12 residues. After removal of 5 bases from V and 6 bases from J, the junction contained 1 base not matched to a gene.

V is TRBV27 and J is TRBJ1-6, with 7 bases that match TRBD1. V trimming: 7 bases; J trimming: 0 bases; junction bases outside the gene matches: 12. The CDR3 totals 18 residues. The germline gives CDR1 MNHEY, CDR2 SMNVEV (reference sequence). CDR3 in amino acids: CASTPDRDPSSYNSPLHF. The CDR3 DNA sequence: TGTGCCAGCACCCCTGACAGGGACCCTAGCTCCTATAATTCACCCCTCCACTTT.